The clone carrying this TCR beta chain was seen repeatedly, ten times or more. Profiled with immunoSEQ multiplex PCR; TCRdb holds only in-frame clones, not every one. Singletons are absent from the sample, which has about 14,000 clones. This sample was taken from a study of T cells after posttransplantation cyclophosphamide. Germline CDR1 SGDLS, CDR2 YYNGEE. Losses at the gene ends were 1 base for V and 6 bases for J; bases not matched to a gene: 11. This CDR3 has 16 residues. Treatment was busulfan-fludarabine conditioning, a marrow graft, and cyclophosphamide on days +3 and +4. The receptor was isolated from a female patient in her 40s who received an allogeneic stem cell transplant from a related donor, was CMV-positive, and had no GVHD. Some of these T cells may belong to the graft donor. This material consisted of PBMCs, taken 950 to 1,200 days after allogeneic stem cell transplant with posttransplant cyclophosphamide. V is TRBV9 and J is TRBJ1-2, with 8 bases aligning to TRBD1. CDR3 region: CASSVRTQAGGDGYTF. The CDR3 bases are TGTGCCAGCAGCGTAAGAACCCAAGCAGGGGGCGATGGCTACACCTTC.